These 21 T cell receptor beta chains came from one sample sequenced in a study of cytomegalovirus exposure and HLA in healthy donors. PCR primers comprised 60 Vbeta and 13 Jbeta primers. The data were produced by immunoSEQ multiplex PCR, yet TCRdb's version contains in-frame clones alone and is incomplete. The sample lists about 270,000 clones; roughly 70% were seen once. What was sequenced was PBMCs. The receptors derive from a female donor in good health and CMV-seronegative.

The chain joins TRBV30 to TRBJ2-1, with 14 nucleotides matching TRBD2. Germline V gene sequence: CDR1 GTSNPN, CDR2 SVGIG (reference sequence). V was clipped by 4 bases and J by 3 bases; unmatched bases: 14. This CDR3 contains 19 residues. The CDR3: CAWNGRGTSGSRRYNEQFF. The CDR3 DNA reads TGTGCCTGGAACGGGCGGGGGACTAGCGGGAGTAGGCGCTACAATGAGCAGTTCTTC.

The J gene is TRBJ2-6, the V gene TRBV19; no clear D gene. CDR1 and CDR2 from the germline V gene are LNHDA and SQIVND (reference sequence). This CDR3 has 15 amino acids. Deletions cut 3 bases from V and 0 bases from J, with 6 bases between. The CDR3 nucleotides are TGTGCCAGTAGTATTTGGAGCTCTGGGGCCAACGTCCTGACTTTC. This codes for CASSIWSSGANVLTF.

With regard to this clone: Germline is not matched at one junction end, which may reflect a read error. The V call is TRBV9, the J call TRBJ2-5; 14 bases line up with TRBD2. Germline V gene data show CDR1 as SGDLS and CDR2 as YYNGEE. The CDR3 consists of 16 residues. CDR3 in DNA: TGTGCCAGCAGCGCGGGACTAGCGGGAGTCCAAGAGATCCAGTACTTC. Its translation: CASSAGLAGVQEIQYF.

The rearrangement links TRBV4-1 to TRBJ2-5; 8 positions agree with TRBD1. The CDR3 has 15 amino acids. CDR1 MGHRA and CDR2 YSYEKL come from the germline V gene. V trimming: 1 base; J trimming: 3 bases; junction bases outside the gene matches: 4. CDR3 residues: CASSQGPGQEETQYF. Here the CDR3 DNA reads TGCGCCAGCAGCCAAGGGCCGGGACAGGAAGAGACCCAGTACTTC.

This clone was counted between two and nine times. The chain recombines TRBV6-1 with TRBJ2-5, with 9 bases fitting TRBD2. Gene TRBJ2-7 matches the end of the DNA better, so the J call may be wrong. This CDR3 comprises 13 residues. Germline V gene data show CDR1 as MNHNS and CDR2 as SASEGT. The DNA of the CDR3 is TGTGCCAGCGGTAGCGGGGGAACCTACGAGCAGTACTTC. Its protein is CASGSGGTYEQYF.

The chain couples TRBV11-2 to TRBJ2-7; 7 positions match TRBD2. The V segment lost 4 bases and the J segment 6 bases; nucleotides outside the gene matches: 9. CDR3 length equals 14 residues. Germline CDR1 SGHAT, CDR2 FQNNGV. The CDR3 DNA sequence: TGTGCCAGCAGCTCCGGACTAGGAAGAGGCGAGCAGTACTTC. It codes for CASSSGLGRGEQYF. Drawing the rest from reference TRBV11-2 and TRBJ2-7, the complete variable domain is EAGVAQSPRYKIIEKRQSVAFWCNPISGHATLYWYQQILGQGPKLLIQFQNNGVVDDSQLPKDRFSAERLKGVDSTLKIQPAKLEDSAVYLCASSSGLGRGEQYFGPGTRLTVT.

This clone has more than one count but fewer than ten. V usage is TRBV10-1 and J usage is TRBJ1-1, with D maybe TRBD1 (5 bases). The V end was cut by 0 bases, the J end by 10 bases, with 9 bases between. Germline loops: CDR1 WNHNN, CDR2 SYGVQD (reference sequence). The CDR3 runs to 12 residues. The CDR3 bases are TGCGCCAGCAGTGAGTCCGACAGAGTAGCTTTCTTT. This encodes CASSESDRVAFF.

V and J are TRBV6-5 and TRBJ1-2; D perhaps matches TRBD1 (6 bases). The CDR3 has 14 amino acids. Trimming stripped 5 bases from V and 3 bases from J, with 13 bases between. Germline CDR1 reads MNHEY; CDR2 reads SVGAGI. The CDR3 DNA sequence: TGTGCCAGCAGTAACGGGGGGGCCTACTATGGCTACACCTTC. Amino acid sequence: CASSNGGAYYGYTF.

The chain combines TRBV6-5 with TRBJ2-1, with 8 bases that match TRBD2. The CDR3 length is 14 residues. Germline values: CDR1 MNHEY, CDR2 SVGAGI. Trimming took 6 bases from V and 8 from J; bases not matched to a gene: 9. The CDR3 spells CASRRSGRFDEQFF. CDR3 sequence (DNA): TGTGCCAGCAGACGCAGCGGGAGATTCGATGAGCAGTTCTTC.

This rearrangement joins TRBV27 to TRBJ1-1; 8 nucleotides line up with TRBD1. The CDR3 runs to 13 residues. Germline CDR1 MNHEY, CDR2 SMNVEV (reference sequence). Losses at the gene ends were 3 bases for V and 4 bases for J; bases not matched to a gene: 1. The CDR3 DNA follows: TGTGCCAGCAGTTTGGGACAGGCCACTGAAGCTTTCTTT. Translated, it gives CASSLGQATEAFF.

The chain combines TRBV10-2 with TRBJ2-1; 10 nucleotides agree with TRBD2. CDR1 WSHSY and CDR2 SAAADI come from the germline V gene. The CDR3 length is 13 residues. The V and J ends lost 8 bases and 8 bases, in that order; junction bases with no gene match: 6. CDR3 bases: TGCGCCAGCTGTCTAGCGGGAGATTATGAGCAGTTCTTC. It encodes CASCLAGDYEQFF.

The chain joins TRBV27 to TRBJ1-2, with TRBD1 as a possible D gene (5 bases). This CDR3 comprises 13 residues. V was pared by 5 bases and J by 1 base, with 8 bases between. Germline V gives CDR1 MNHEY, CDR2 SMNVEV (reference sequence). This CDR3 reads CASSPQGNYGYTF. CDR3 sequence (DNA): TGTGCCAGCAGTCCTCAGGGTAACTATGGCTACACCTTC.

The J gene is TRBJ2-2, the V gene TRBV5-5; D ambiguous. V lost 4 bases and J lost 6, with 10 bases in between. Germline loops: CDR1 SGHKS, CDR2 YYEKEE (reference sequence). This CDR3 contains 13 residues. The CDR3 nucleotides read TGTGCCAGCAGCCTAAACCCTCCCGGGGAGCTGTTTTTT. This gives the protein CASSLNPPGELFF.

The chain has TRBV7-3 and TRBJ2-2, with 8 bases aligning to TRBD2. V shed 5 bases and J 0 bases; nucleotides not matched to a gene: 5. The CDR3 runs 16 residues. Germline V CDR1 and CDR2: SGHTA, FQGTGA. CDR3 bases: TGTGCCAGCAGCACGCCAGCGGGGGCGAACACCGGGGAGCTGTTTTTT. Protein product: CASSTPAGANTGELFF.

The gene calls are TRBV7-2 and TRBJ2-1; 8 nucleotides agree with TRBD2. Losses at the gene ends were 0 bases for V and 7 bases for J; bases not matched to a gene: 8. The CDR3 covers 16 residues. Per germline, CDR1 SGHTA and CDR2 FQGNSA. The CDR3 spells CASSLAPGRAMNEQFF. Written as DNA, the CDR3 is TGTGCCAGCAGCTTAGCCCCCGGGAGGGCCATGAATGAGCAGTTCTTC.

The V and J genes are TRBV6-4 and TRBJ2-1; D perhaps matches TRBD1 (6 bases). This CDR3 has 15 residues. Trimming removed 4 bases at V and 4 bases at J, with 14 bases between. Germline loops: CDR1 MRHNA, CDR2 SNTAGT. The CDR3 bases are TGTGCCAGCAGTGCCACGCCGACAGGATACAATGAGCAGTTCTTC. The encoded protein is CASSATPTGYNEQFF.

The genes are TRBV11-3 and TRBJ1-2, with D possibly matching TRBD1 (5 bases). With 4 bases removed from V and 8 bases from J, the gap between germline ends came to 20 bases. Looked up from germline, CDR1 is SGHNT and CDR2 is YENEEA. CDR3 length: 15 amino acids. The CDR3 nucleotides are TGTGCCAGCAGCTCCGCTCGGTGGGGGGACCTGGGCTACACCTTC. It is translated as CASSSARWGDLGYTF.

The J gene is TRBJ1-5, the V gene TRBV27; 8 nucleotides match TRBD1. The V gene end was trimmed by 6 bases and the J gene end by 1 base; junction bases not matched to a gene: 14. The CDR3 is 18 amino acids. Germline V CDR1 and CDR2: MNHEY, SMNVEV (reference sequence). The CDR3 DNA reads TGTGCCAGCAGCTCCGGACAGGGAGAGTTTCAGAGCAATCAGCCCCAGCATTTT. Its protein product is CASSSGQGEFQSNQPQHF.

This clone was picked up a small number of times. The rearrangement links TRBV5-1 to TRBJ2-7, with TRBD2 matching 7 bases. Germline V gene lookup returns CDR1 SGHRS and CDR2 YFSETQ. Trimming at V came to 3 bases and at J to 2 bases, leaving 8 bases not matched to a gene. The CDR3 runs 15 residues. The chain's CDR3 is CASSSGGGVTYEQYF. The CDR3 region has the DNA TGCGCCAGCAGCTCGGGAGGAGGCGTTACCTACGAGCAGTACTTC.

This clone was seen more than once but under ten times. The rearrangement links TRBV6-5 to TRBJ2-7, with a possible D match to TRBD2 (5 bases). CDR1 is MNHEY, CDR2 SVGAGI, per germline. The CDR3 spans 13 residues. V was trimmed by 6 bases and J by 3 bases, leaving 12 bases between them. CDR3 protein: CASRRETSYEQYF. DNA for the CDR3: TGTGCCAGCAGGAGGGAAACAAGCTACGAGCAGTACTTC.

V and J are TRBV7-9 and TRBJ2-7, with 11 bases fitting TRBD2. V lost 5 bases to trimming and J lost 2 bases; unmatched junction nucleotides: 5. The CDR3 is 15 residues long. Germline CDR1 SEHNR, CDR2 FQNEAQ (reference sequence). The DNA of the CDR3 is TGTGCCAGCAGCCCACCGACTAGCGGGACCTACGAGCAGTACTTC. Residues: CASSPPTSGTYEQYF. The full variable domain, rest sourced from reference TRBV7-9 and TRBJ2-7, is DTGVSQNPRHKITKRGQNVTFRCDPISEHNRLYWYRQTLGQGPEFLTYFQNEAQLEKSRLLSDRFSAERPKGSFSTLEIQRTEQGDSAMYLCASSPPTSGTYEQYFGPGTRLTVT.